A selection of T cell receptor beta chains follows, all from one sample in a study of T-cell memory formation after mild COVID-19. TCRdb re-derived calls from the 5' RACE reads in MiXCR, one entry per CDR3 protein. Among approximately 240,000 distinct CDR3 sequences listed, less than 20% were seen once. Sequencing was performed on PBMCs or a T cell subset sorted from them (not recorded which). Receptor source: a man aged 18 to 30 who had mild COVID-19 (a few samples of this study predate the infection). Cell type and time point are not known. The CDR3 runs from the conserved cysteine through the conserved F or W. Each record gives: J gene, clone size, V gene, D gene, CDR3 protein, CDR3 DNA. A D gene is named only where the DNA matches it firmly. Not every row has a clone size; where given, it reads once, few, many or a size class.

TRBJ2-5 - TRBV5-1 - CASSLDVGGETQYF TGCGCCAGCAGCTTGGATGTTGGCGGGGAGACCCAGTACTTC
TRBJ1-1 few TRBV7-9 - CASSQSGTEAFF TGTGCCAGCAGCCAGTCGGGCACTGAAGCTTTCTTT
TRBJ2-3 many TRBV7-2 - CASSLARSGDTQYF TGTGCCAGCAGCTTAGCGCGGTCCGGAGATACGCAGTATTTT
TRBJ1-4 many TRBV5-1 TRBD1 CASSLQGAFEKLFF TGCGCCAGCAGCTTACAGGGGGCTTTTGAAAAACTGTTTTTT
TRBJ1-1 - TRBV7-9 TRBD1 CASSRRQGRDTEAFF TGTGCCAGCAGCCGGAGACAGGGTCGAGACACTGAAGCTTTCTTT
TRBJ2-7 few TRBV5-8 TRBD1 CASSLDRGLIYEQYF TGTGCCAGCAGTCTTGACAGGGGTCTTATCTACGAGCAGTACTTC
TRBJ2-5 - TRBV18 - CASSPGGQLETQYF TGTGCCAGCTCACCGGGGGGACAGTTGGAGACCCAGTACTTC
TRBJ2-1 - TRBV6-6 TRBD2 CASSYSPGTSVDEQFF TGTGCCAGCAGTTACTCGCCGGGGACTAGCGTTGATGAGCAGTTCTTC
TRBJ2-7 - TRBV30 - CAWSVKYEQYF TGTGCCTGGAGTGTAAAGTACGAGCAGTACTTC
TRBJ1-5 few TRBV5-1 - CASSQSGSGSGQPQHF TGCGCCAGCAGTCAGTCCGGCTCGGGGTCCGGTCAGCCCCAGCATTTT
TRBJ2-5 few TRBV4-3 - CASSQDWRDQETQYF TGCGCCAGCAGCCAAGATTGGAGGGACCAAGAGACCCAGTACTTC
TRBJ2-1 - TRBV7-2 - CASRPGGYNEQFF TGTGCCAGCAGGCCTGGCGGCTACAATGAGCAGTTCTTC
TRBJ1-3 many TRBV7-2 - CASSYIAGNTIYF TGTGCCAGCAGCTACATTGCTGGAAACACCATATATTTT
TRBJ1-5 - TRBV2 TRBD1 CASTTTGGGWPQHF TGTGCCAGCACCACGACAGGGGGCGGGTGGCCCCAGCATTTT
TRBJ1-3 - TRBV6-5 - CASSLTGTGISGNTIYF TGTGCCAGCAGTTTAACCGGGACGGGCATCTCTGGAAACACCATATATTTT
TRBJ2-3 - TRBV5-1 - CASSLWGIAPDTQYF TGCGCCAGCAGCTTGTGGGGGATTGCCCCAGATACGCAGTATTTT
TRBJ1-4 few TRBV12-3/TRBV12-4 TRBD1 CASSLETGDEKLFF TGTGCCAGCAGTTTAGAGACAGGGGATGAAAAACTGTTTTTT
TRBJ2-7 - TRBV6-5 - CASSYSKGRGSYEQYF TGTGCCAGCAGTTACTCTAAGGGCAGGGGCTCCTACGAGCAGTACTTC
TRBJ2-4 few TRBV11-2 - CASSTSGGNIQYF TGTGCCAGCAGTACTTCTGGAGGAAACATTCAGTACTTC
TRBJ1-5 - TRBV20-1 TRBD1 CSASRGVNQPQHF TGCAGTGCTAGCAGGGGGGTCAATCAGCCCCAGCATTTT
TRBJ2-1 few TRBV3-1 - CASSQVGSYNEQFF TGTGCCAGCAGCCAAGTAGGATCCTACAATGAGCAGTTCTTC
TRBJ2-2 few TRBV10-3 - CAISESNQGTGELFF TGTGCCATCAGTGAGTCCAATCAAGGCACCGGGGAGCTGTTTTTT
TRBJ1-4 - TRBV5-1 - CASSLDSRNEKLFF TGCGCCAGCAGCCTGGACAGCCGTAATGAAAAACTGTTTTTT
TRBJ1-3 - TRBV7-6 - CASSGVRGKGGNTIYF TGTGCCAGCAGCGGGGTAAGAGGTAAAGGAGGAAACACCATATATTTT
TRBJ1-4 - TRBV7-3 TRBD1 CASKGGRTGLEKLFF TGTGCCAGCAAGGGGGGACGGACAGGGCTTGAAAAACTGTTTTTT
TRBJ1-5 - TRBV6-1 - CASSPNPADNDQPQHF TGTGCCAGCAGTCCCAACCCCGCGGACAACGATCAGCCCCAGCATTTT
TRBJ2-2 - TRBV7-8 TRBD1 CASSRGPGQGVAGELFF TGTGCCAGCAGCCGGGGACCGGGACAGGGGGTGGCCGGGGAGCTGTTTTTT
TRBJ1-2 - TRBV28 - CASSPHRDGYGYTF TGTGCCAGCAGCCCCCACCGGGACGGCTATGGCTACACCTTC
TRBJ1-1 - TRBV18 - CASSPPGKGEAFF TGTGCCAGCTCACCTCCAGGGAAAGGTGAAGCTTTCTTT
TRBJ2-1 - TRBV7-8 - CASSPRVTVEQFF TGTGCCAGCAGCCCCAGAGTTACGGTTGAGCAGTTCTTC
TRBJ1-2 few TRBV27 - CASTPGEGGGYTF TGTGCCAGCACCCCGGGTGAGGGGGGAGGCTACACCTTC
TRBJ2-1 - TRBV9 TRBD1 CASSVVGQGYGRHEQFF TGTGCCAGCAGCGTAGTGGGACAGGGGTACGGTCGGCATGAGCAGTTCTTC
TRBJ1-6 - TRBV4-1 TRBD1 CASSRGGQGWDSPLHF TGCGCCAGCAGCCGGGGGGGACAGGGTTGGGATTCACCCCTCCACTTT
TRBJ2-5 - TRBV5-5 - CACGFRGTETQYF TGTGCCTGCGGCTTCAGGGGCACAGAGACCCAGTACTTC
TRBJ1-1 few TRBV5-1 - CASSDPGWNTEAFF TGCGCCAGCAGCGACCCGGGATGGAACACTGAAGCTTTCTTT
TRBJ2-7 few TRBV5-1 - CASKGEYEQYF TGCGCCAGCAAGGGGGAGTACGAGCAGTACTTC
TRBJ2-4 many TRBV7-9 - CASSLTWRSNIQYF TGTGCCAGCAGCTTAACATGGCGGTCGAACATTCAGTACTTC
TRBJ2-2 few TRBV29-1 - CSVDPGENTGELFF TGCAGCGTTGACCCGGGGGAAAACACCGGGGAGCTGTTTTTT
TRBJ2-7 - TRBV7-2 TRBD2 CASSYTSGGYEQYF TGTGCCAGCAGCTATACTAGCGGGGGATACGAGCAGTACTTC
TRBJ2-1 - TRBV18 - CASSPNGADEQFF TGTGCCAGCTCACCTAACGGGGCGGATGAGCAGTTCTTC
TRBJ2-1 few TRBV18 - CASSPPRSYNEQFF TGTGCCAGCTCACCCCCTAGGAGCTACAATGAGCAGTTCTTC
TRBJ2-3 many TRBV7-9 - CAQDPGLGDTQYF TGTGCCCAAGATCCAGGGTTGGGAGATACGCAGTATTTT
TRBJ1-2 few TRBV28 TRBD1 CASSRAGTAYTF TGTGCCAGCAGTCGAGCGGGGACAGCCTACACCTTC
TRBJ2-7 few TRBV7-9 - CASSLAGGALSEQYF TGTGCCAGCAGCTTAGCGGGGGGCGCGTTGAGTGAGCAGTACTTC
TRBJ2-1 few TRBV12-3/TRBV12-4 TRBD2 CASSTGLPVGQFF TGTGCCAGCAGTACGGGACTACCCGTCGGGCAGTTCTTC
TRBJ2-6 - TRBV27 - CASMRFGANVLTF TGTGCCAGCATGCGCTTTGGGGCCAACGTCCTGACTTTC
TRBJ2-1 - TRBV5-1 TRBD2 CASSYPSGGAYGNEQFF TGCGCCAGCAGCTATCCTAGCGGGGGAGCATACGGCAATGAGCAGTTCTTC
TRBJ2-7 - TRBV18 - CASSPGRVSSYEQYF TGTGCCAGCTCACCGGGCCGCGTGTCCTCCTACGAGCAGTACTTC
TRBJ1-1 - TRBV12-3/TRBV12-4 - CASRSGRFGEAFF TGTGCCAGCAGAAGCGGACGGTTCGGTGAAGCTTTCTTT